This T cell receptor beta chain was recovered during a study of cytomegalovirus exposure and HLA in healthy donors. PCR primers comprised 60 Vbeta and 13 Jbeta primers. Repertoires were generated with immunoSEQ multiplex PCR, while TCRdb's copy carries only in-frame clones and drops some. The table shows about 90,000 clones, with around 70% occurring only once. The V and J ends lost 0 bases and 1 base, in that order; junction bases with no gene match: 5. CDR1 and CDR2 from the germline V gene are SGHRS and YFSETQ. This CDR3 comprises 16 residues. The specimen sequenced was PBMCs. The source is a woman aged 45-60 years in good health and CMV-seropositive. The V gene is TRBV5-1, the J gene TRBJ2-3; 7 positions agree with TRBD2. The CDR3 spells CASSLVAGAGTDTQYF. Here the CDR3 DNA reads TGCGCCAGCAGCTTGGTAGCGGGCGCGGGCACAGATACGCAGTATTTT.